Listed below are T cell receptor beta chains from one sample, sequenced in a study of blood T cell repertoires in COVID-19. Using immunoSEQ multiplex PCR, the repertoire was profiled, and TCRdb retains in-frame clones only, with some absent. In the table there are about 220,000 clones, around 87% of which are singletons. What was sequenced was PBMCs or T cells enriched from blood (not recorded which). The source of these receptors is a man aged 30-40 years who had been exposed to COVID-19. Each CDR3 is given with its conserved first and last residue. A D gene is named only where the DNA matches it firmly. Clone size is not always given. Where it is, it says once, few, many or a class for expanded clones.

size,V,D,J,CDR3,DNA
NA,TRBV14,NA,TRBJ1-1,CASSQELGAAEAFF,TGTGCCAGCAGCCAAGAGTTGGGGGCGGCTGAAGCTTTCTTT
once,TRBV5-4,TRBD2,TRBJ2-1,CASSPTFSGGADEQFF,TGTGCCAGCAGCCCGACTTTTAGCGGGGGGGCCGATGAGCAGTTCTTC
once,TRBV10-1,TRBD2,TRBJ2-1,CASSEATSGGYEQFF,TGCGCCAGCAGTGAGGCGACTAGCGGGGGGTATGAGCAGTTCTTC
once,TRBV5-6,NA,TRBJ2-6,CASSHGRQFSGANVLTF,TGTGCCAGCAGCCACGGACGACAGTTTTCTGGGGCCAACGTCCTGACTTTC
NA,TRBV7-3,NA,TRBJ2-5,CASSLLGRVTETQYF,TGTGCCAGCAGCTTACTAGGCAGGGTAACAGAGACCCAGTACTTC
NA,TRBV19,TRBD2,TRBJ2-1,CASNLGLAGGPSSNNEQFF,TGTGCCAGTAACCTCGGACTAGCGGGGGGTCCTTCCTCCAACAATGAGCAGTTCTTC
NA,TRBV9,NA,TRBJ1-2,CASSGGGRETGHYGYTF,TGTGCCAGCAGCGGGGGGGGTCGTGAGACAGGCCACTATGGCTACACCTTC
NA,TRBV5-4,TRBD1,TRBJ1-1,CASSTGGALTEAFF,TGTGCCAGCAGCACAGGGGGGGCGCTTACTGAAGCTTTCTTT
NA,TRBV7-2,NA,TRBJ1-1,CASSHPGLGRGTEAFF,TGTGCCAGCAGCCACCCCGGGTTGGGCAGGGGCACTGAAGCTTTCTTT
NA,TRBV9,NA,TRBJ1-1,CASSVAATVFPEAFF,TGTGCCAGCAGCGTAGCCGCGACAGTTTTCCCTGAAGCTTTCTTT
NA,TRBV2,TRBD1,TRBJ2-5,CASSRWDRQETQYF,TGTGCCAGCAGTCGATGGGACAGGCAAGAGACCCAGTACTTC
NA,TRBV5-1,TRBD1,TRBJ2-7,CASSFGTGAYEQYF,TGCGCCAGCAGCTTCGGGACAGGGGCCTACGAGCAGTACTTC
NA,TRBV6-2/TRBV6-3,TRBD2,TRBJ2-3,CASSRTSGGPTRTDTQYF,TGTGCCAGCAGTCGGACTAGCGGGGGTCCAACCCGCACAGATACGCAGTATTTT
NA,TRBV5-1,TRBD2,TRBJ2-7,CASSLSSGSYEQYF,TGCGCCAGCAGCTTGTCTAGCGGATCCTACGAGCAGTACTTC
few,TRBV28,TRBD1,TRBJ2-1,CASSLGQYNEQFF,TGTGCCAGCAGTCTGGGACAGTACAATGAGCAGTTCTTC
NA,TRBV27,TRBD1,TRBJ1-2,CASRPADRESSGYTF,TGTGCCAGCAGGCCGGCTGACAGGGAATCTAGTGGCTACACCTTC
few,TRBV6-2/TRBV6-3,TRBD2,TRBJ2-5,CASSPTSEETQYF,TGTGCCAGCAGTCCGACTAGCGAAGAGACCCAGTACTTC
NA,TRBV2,TRBD1,TRBJ1-5,CASRVGQDQPQHF,TGTGCCAGCAGGGTGGGACAGGATCAGCCCCAGCATTTT
NA,TRBV11-3,TRBD1,TRBJ2-3,CASSLGTADYSTDTQYF,TGTGCCAGCAGCCTCGGGACAGCCGATTATAGCACAGATACGCAGTATTTT
NA,TRBV10-2,NA,TRBJ2-2,CASSENRAAGELFF,TGCGCCAGCAGTGAGAACAGGGCAGCCGGGGAGCTGTTTTTT
NA,TRBV30,TRBD1,TRBJ2-3,CAWSLTQGALDTQYF,TGTGCCTGGAGTCTAACGCAGGGGGCCCTAGATACGCAGTATTTT
NA,TRBV4-2,TRBD1,TRBJ1-4,CASSQDYTGDTNEKLFF,TGTGCCAGCAGCCAAGACTACACAGGGGACACTAATGAAAAACTGTTTTTT
NA,TRBV5-5,TRBD1,TRBJ1-4,CASSNGQGYEKLFF,TGTGCCAGCAGCAACGGACAGGGGTATGAAAAACTGTTTTTT
NA,TRBV18,TRBD1,TRBJ1-2,CASSLGQGRNYGYTF,TGTGCCAGCTCTCTAGGACAGGGGAGAAACTATGGCTACACCTTC
NA,TRBV25-1,TRBD1,TRBJ1-1,CASSGATGVLAEAFF,TGTGCCAGCAGTGGCGCGACAGGGGTGTTGGCTGAAGCTTTCTTT
NA,TRBV9,TRBD1,TRBJ1-1,CASSEHRGEAFF,TGTGCCAGCAGCGAGCACAGGGGTGAGGCTTTCTTT
NA,TRBV7-9,NA,TRBJ1-1,CASSFLPIIQGNTEAFF,TGTGCCAGCAGCTTTCTTCCGATCATCCAGGGGAACACTGAAGCTTTCTTT
NA,TRBV7-2,TRBD1,TRBJ2-7,CASSSLPPGQGAYTYEQYF,TGTGCCAGCAGCTCTTTACCCCCAGGGCAGGGGGCCTATACCTACGAGCAGTACTTC
NA,TRBV4-1,TRBD2,TRBJ2-5,CASSQTLAGSETQYF,TGCGCCAGCAGCCAAACTTTAGCGGGTTCAGAGACCCAGTACTTC
NA,TRBV7-9,NA,TRBJ1-6,CASSSQSNSPLHF,TGTGCCAGCAGCTCCCAGTCCAATTCACCCCTCCACTTT
NA,TRBV12-3/TRBV12-4,NA,TRBJ1-2,CASSYTNYGYTF,TGTGCCAGCAGCTATACTAACTATGGCTACACCTTC
NA,TRBV18,NA,TRBJ2-7,CASSSRVSLYEQYF,TGTGCCAGCTCATCCCGGGTCTCCCTCTACGAGCAGTACTTC
once,TRBV11-2,NA,TRBJ2-1,CASSPSSGLSSYNEQFF,TGTGCCAGCAGCCCTAGCTCAGGCCTTAGCTCCTACAATGAGCAGTTCTTC
NA,TRBV5-4,TRBD2,TRBJ2-5,CASTPAGGGKETQYF,TGTGCCAGCACCCCGGCGGGGGGCGGAAAAGAGACCCAGTACTTC
few,TRBV7-9,TRBD2,TRBJ2-5,CASSLGAGGPETQYF,TGTGCCAGCAGCTTAGGTGCGGGGGGCCCAGAGACCCAGTACTTC
NA,TRBV29-1,NA,TRBJ2-1,CSVEGGRSNEQFF,TGCAGCGTTGAAGGGGGGAGGTCGAATGAGCAGTTCTTC
once,TRBV5-6,NA,TRBJ1-1,CASSLGTLTEAFF,TGTGCCAGCAGCCTGGGGACTTTGACTGAAGCTTTCTTT
NA,TRBV27,NA,TRBJ1-2,CASSLDGEWDYGYTF,TGTGCCAGCAGTTTAGACGGGGAGTGGGACTATGGCTACACCTTC
NA,TRBV28,TRBD1,TRBJ2-1,CASSVPGQSSYNEQFF,TGTGCCAGCAGTGTTCCGGGACAGAGCTCCTACAATGAGCAGTTCTTC
NA,TRBV6-5,NA,TRBJ2-1,CASRAELLYNEQFF,TGTGCCAGCAGGGCGGAGCTTCTCTACAATGAGCAGTTCTTC
NA,TRBV4-3,NA,TRBJ1-1,CASSQVPWGQGTEAFF,TGCGCCAGCAGCCAAGTCCCTTGGGGGCAGGGCACTGAAGCTTTCTTT
NA,TRBV5-1,TRBD2,TRBJ2-1,CASSSEGLGSYNEQFF,TGCGCCAGCAGCTCGGAGGGACTAGGGTCCTACAATGAGCAGTTCTTC
NA,TRBV4-1,NA,TRBJ2-2,CASGNKISGRKPAGELFF,TGCGCCAGCGGCAACAAGATCAGCGGGCGGAAACCAGCCGGGGAGCTGTTTTTT
few,TRBV6-2/TRBV6-3,NA,TRBJ1-3,CASSYSTRSSWSTIYF,TGTGCCAGCAGTTACTCGACCAGAAGCTCGTGGAGCACCATATATTTT